This T cell receptor (beta chain) emerged from a study of identifying expanded T cells in peripheral blood. TCRdb keeps only in-frame clones here, not all; method: immunoSEQ multiplex PCR. The table shows about 82,000 clones, with over 85% occurring only once. Trimming took off 5 bases at V and 2 bases at J, with 17 bases between the two ends. The germline V gene has CDR1 SGHNT and CDR2 YENEEA. This CDR3 comprises 16 residues. Sequenced material: blood. V usage is TRBV11-3 and J usage is TRBJ2-3, with D possibly being TRBD1 (6 bases). This sequence originates from a person aged 18 to 69 in good health. This CDR3 is CASSRGQGTHTDTQYF. The DNA for the CDR3 is TGTGCCAGCAGCCGGGGACAAGGAACACACACAGATACGCAGTATTTT.